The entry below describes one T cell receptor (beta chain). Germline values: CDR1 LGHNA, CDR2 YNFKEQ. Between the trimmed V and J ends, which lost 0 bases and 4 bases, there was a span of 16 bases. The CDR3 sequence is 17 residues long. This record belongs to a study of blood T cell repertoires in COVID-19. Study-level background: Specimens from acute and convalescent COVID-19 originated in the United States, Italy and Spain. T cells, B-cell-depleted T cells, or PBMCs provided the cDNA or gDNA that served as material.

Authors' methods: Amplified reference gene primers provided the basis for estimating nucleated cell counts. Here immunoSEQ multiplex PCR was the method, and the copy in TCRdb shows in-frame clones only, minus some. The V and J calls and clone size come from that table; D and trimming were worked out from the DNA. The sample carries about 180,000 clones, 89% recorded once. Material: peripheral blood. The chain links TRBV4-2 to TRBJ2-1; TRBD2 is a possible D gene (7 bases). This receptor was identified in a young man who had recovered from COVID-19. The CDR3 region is CASSQDLPAGAYNEQFF. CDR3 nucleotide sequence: TGTGCCAGCAGCCAAGATCTCCCTGCGGGGGCATACAATGAGCAGTTCTTC.